This TCR beta chain came from a study of graft-versus-host responses after intestinal transplantation. Study-level results: Investigators detected GvH clones in recipient marrow, with some emerging earlier in ileum or blood.

With respect to this clone: Its target is unknown.

Libraries were prepared by immunoSEQ multiplex PCR; TCRdb keeps only in-frame clonotypes and omits some of them. Among approximately 38,000 clones, roughly four fifths were seen once, and the ten largest hold roughly 3.6%. Trimming stripped 3 bases from V and 0 bases from J, with 9 bases between. The CDR3 has 15 amino acids. The germline gives CDR1 MRHNA, CDR2 SNTAGT. The source of this sequence is a human patient who received an intestinal transplant, so some T cells may come from the graft donor. Here the sequenced sample was PBMCs, taken about 990 days after transplant. The chain uses TRBV6-4 and TRBJ2-1; D may be TRBD2 (6 bases). The CDR3 DNA reads TGTGCCAGCAGTGAAGCGGGCGACTCCTACAATGAGCAGTTCTTC. Its protein is CASSEAGDSYNEQFF.